The next 26 T cell receptor beta chains were all read from a single sample in a study of blood T cell repertoires in COVID-19. Using immunoSEQ multiplex PCR, the repertoire was profiled, and TCRdb retains in-frame clones only, with some absent. The data hold 300,000 or so clones, with over 80% observed a single time. Source material: peripheral blood. These receptors originate from a woman between 40 and 55 years old with acute or convalescent COVID-19.

This chain joins TRBV10-3 and TRBJ2-7, with D maybe TRBD1 (6 bases). CDR3 size: 13 residues. Germline V gene data show CDR1 as ENHRY and CDR2 as SYGVKD. Deletions cut 6 bases from V and 6 bases from J, with 15 bases between. The CDR3 DNA reads TGTGCCATCAGCGTTCTACAGGGCGGCGAGCAGTACGTC. Translating it yields CAISVLQGGEQYV.

Comment on this clone: Distinct nucleotide sequences in the sample also encode this CDR3. CDR3 nucleotide sequence: TGTGCCATCAGTGGGGCAAGCTCTGGAAACACCATATATTTT. Encoded protein: CAISGASSGNTIYF. The genes are TRBV10-3 and TRBJ1-3, with D unresolved. Germline V gives CDR1 ENHRY, CDR2 SYGVKD. The length of the CDR3 is 14 residues. V dropped 4 bases and J dropped 0 bases, with 7 bases sitting between them.

This chain uses TRBV10-3 with TRBJ2-3, with D perhaps matching TRBD2 (6 bases). V gave up 4 bases and J gave up 1 base, with 9 bases separating them. The germline V gene has CDR1 ENHRY and CDR2 SYGVKD. The CDR3 sequence is 14 residues long. The CDR3 nucleotides are TGTGCCATCAGTGCCCGCGGGGGCACAGATACGCAGTATTTT. Translation: CAISARGGTDTQYF.

The chain joins TRBV11-2 to TRBJ1-2; D is perhaps TRBD1 (5 bases). The CDR3 contains 14 residues. In germline, CDR1 is SGHAT, CDR2 FQNNGV. Trimming shortened V by 5 bases and J by 3 bases, and 13 bases separated the two germline ends. CDR3 sequence reads: CASSPSSRDYGYTF. The CDR3, as DNA: TGTGCCAGCAGCCCAAGTAGCAGGGACTATGGCTACACCTTC.

In DNA form, the CDR3 reads TGTGCCTGGAGTGTACTGAGAAGCTACTATGGCTACACCTTC. Protein: CAWSVLRSYYGYTF. The V gene is TRBV30, the J gene TRBJ1-2; D not resolved. Germline CDR1 and CDR2: GTSNPN and SVGIG (reference sequence). CDR3 size: 14 residues. With 0 bases removed from V and 3 bases from J, the gap between germline ends came to 11 bases.

This clone was counted between two and nine times. This chain connects TRBV6-4 to TRBJ1-1; 9 positions agree with TRBD1. J gave up 3 bases and V 7 bases, and 9 bases lay outside the gene matches. The CDR3 consists of 15 residues. CDR1 is MRHNA, CDR2 SNTAGT, per germline. CDR3 sequence: CASKLSGQGYTEAFF. In nucleotides, the CDR3 is TGTGCCAGCAAGCTTTCCGGACAGGGGTACACTGAAGCTTTCTTT.

The chain uses TRBV6-1 and TRBJ1-1; 8 nucleotides align to TRBD1. The V gene's germline CDR1 is MNHNS and CDR2 SASEGT. V lost 5 bases, J lost 5 bases, and 16 bases stayed unmatched. The CDR3 is made up of 17 amino acids. The CDR3 loop reads CASSKGQGRGVRTEAFF. In DNA, the CDR3 is TGTGCCAGCAGTAAAGGACAGGGTAGAGGGGTAAGGACTGAAGCTTTCTTT.

The V gene is TRBV6-5, the J gene TRBJ2-5; 9 bases match TRBD2. The V and J ends lost 4 bases and 5 bases, in that order; junction bases with no gene match: 5. This CDR3 spans 14 amino acids. Germline V gives CDR1 MNHEY, CDR2 SVGAGI. The CDR3 sequence: CASSFQRGAETQYF. The CDR3 DNA reads as TGTGCCAGCAGTTTCCAGCGGGGGGCGGAGACCCAGTACTTC.

The chain has TRBV3-1 (or the pseudogene TRBV3-2) and TRBJ2-1; 10 bases match TRBD2. Per the germline V gene, CDR1 is LGHDT and CDR2 is YNNKEL (reference sequence). The CDR3 is 14 residues long. The V segment lost 7 bases and the J segment 9 bases; nucleotides outside the gene matches: 9. CDR3 region: CASKVERGGFEQFF. DNA for the CDR3: TGTGCCAGCAAGGTCGAGCGGGGGGGCTTTGAGCAGTTCTTC.

The rearrangement uses TRBV7-8 and TRBJ2-7; 7 bases line up with TRBD2. Germline V gene data show CDR1 as SGHVS and CDR2 as FQNEAQ. The CDR3 sequence is 15 residues long. J lost 6 bases, V lost 1 base, and 9 bases had no gene match. DNA for the CDR3: TGTGCCAGCAGCTTAGTATCGGGGGGAATGAGCGAGCAGTACGTC. Its protein product is CASSLVSGGMSEQYV.

The V gene is TRBV19, the J gene TRBJ1-2, with 7 bases lining up with TRBD1. V shed 4 bases and J 8 bases; nucleotides not matched to a gene: 10. The CDR3 extends over 14 amino acids. Per the germline V gene, CDR1 is LNHDA and CDR2 is SQIVND (reference sequence). CDR3 protein: CASSNPRGNYGYTF. CDR3 DNA: TGTGCCAGTAGTAACCCCAGGGGGAATTACGGCTACACCTTC.

This chain uses TRBV5-1 with TRBJ1-6, with 7 bases matching TRBD1. CDR3 length: 15 residues. The germline V gene has CDR1 SGHRS and CDR2 YFSETQ. J gave up 10 bases and V 3 bases, and 10 bases lay outside the gene matches. The DNA for the CDR3 is TGCGCCAGCAGCTACAAGACAGGGAAAGAATCACCCCTCCACTTT. Its protein is CASSYKTGKESPLHF.

The chain recombines TRBV29-1 with TRBJ1-2; 9 bases are shared with TRBD1. This CDR3 is built from 16 residues. Germline trimming cut 3 bases from V and 5 bases from J; bases unmatched to any gene: 13. Per the germline V gene, CDR1 is SQVTM and CDR2 is ANQGSEA. This CDR3 is CSVDRDREGLRYGYTF. The CDR3 nucleotides read TGCAGCGTTGACCGGGACAGGGAAGGCTTGAGATATGGCTACACCTTC.

The chain employs TRBV11-2 and TRBJ1-5; 7 nucleotides match TRBD1. The CDR3 spans 18 residues. V lost 5 bases, J lost 0 bases, and 13 bases stayed unmatched. CDR1 and CDR2 (germline): SGHAT, FQNNGV. The CDR3 protein is CASSLRPSTGNSNQPQHF. CDR3 sequence (DNA): TGTGCCAGCAGCCTCCGCCCCTCGACAGGGAATAGCAATCAGCCCCAGCATTTT.

The table lists this clone with a count of one. The V and J genes are TRBV2 and TRBJ1-2; TRBD1 might be the D (6 bases). The CDR3 extends over 12 amino acids. The germline CDR1 and CDR2 sequences are SNHLY and FYNNEI. Trimming left V 6 bases short and J 4 bases short, with 9 bases between. CDR3 amino acids: CASSPGVYGYTF. In nucleotides, the CDR3 is TGTGCCAGCAGCCCAGGGGTCTATGGCTACACCTTC.

This rearrangement joins TRBV2 to TRBJ2-1; 7 bases align to TRBD2. CDR1 is SNHLY and CDR2 is FYNNEI in the germline V gene. The ends lost 6 bases at V and 3 bases at J; junction bases unmatched: 8. CDR3 length: 15 amino acids. CDR3 bases: TGTGCCAGCAGGGATCTAGCGGATCTCTACAATGAGCAGTTCTTC. This gives the protein CASRDLADLYNEQFF.

On this clone itself: Distinct nucleotide sequences in the sample also encode this CDR3. The V gene is TRBV11-2, the J gene TRBJ1-2; unclear D gene. Germline lookup yields CDR1 SGHAT and CDR2 FQNNGV. The V end lost 5 bases, the J end lost 3 bases, and 10 bases lay between the germline ends. The CDR3 is made up of 13 amino acids. The CDR3 loop reads CASSLGGDYGYTF. The CDR3 DNA is TGTGCCAGCAGCCTTGGCGGCGACTATGGCTACACCTTC.

The chain employs TRBV29-1 and TRBJ1-2; 9 bases are a match to TRBD1. Germline assignment: CDR1 SQVTM and CDR2 ANQGSEA. Trimming took 6 bases from V and 6 from J; bases not matched to a gene: 5. This CDR3 is 12 amino acids long. CDR3 region: CSVMGQGHGYTF. The CDR3 DNA is TGCAGCGTGATGGGACAGGGTCATGGCTACACCTTC.

The chain uses TRBV5-1 and TRBJ2-3, with TRBD2 identical over 10 bases. Trimming took 0 bases from V and 6 from J; bases not matched to a gene: 7. From germline, CDR1 is SGHRS and CDR2 YFSETQ. The CDR3 totals 16 residues. The CDR3 loop is CASSLGGTSVSDTQYF. The CDR3 bases are TGCGCCAGCAGCTTGGGGGGGACTAGCGTTTCCGATACGCAGTATTTT.

The V call is TRBV12-5, the J call TRBJ1-2; D unclear. V lost 4 bases and J lost 1, with 7 bases in between. CDR1 and CDR2 from the germline V gene are LGHNT and FRNRAP. CDR3 length: 13 residues. CDR3 residues: CASGSTINYGYTF. The DNA of the CDR3 is TGTGCTAGTGGTTCAACAATTAACTATGGCTACACCTTC.

The chain couples TRBV5-1 to TRBJ2-3; D perhaps matches TRBD2 (6 bases). V was cut by 0 bases and J by 2 bases, with 10 bases left in between. CDR1 is SGHRS and CDR2 is YFSETQ in the germline V gene. The CDR3 extends over 15 amino acids. The CDR3 sequence is CASSLGREDTDTQYF. CDR3 in DNA: TGCGCCAGCAGCTTGGGCAGGGAGGACACAGATACGCAGTATTTT.

The V gene is TRBV18, the J gene TRBJ2-1; TRBD2 matches 8 bases. CDR1 is KGHSH and CDR2 is LQKENI in the germline V gene. Unmatched junction bases numbered 18, after V lost 3 bases and J lost 5 bases. The CDR3 spans 19 residues. The CDR3 is CASSPNRAGRGVGNNEQFF. The CDR3 DNA reads TGTGCCAGCTCACCGAATCGTGCCGGGCGGGGGGTTGGAAACAATGAGCAGTTCTTC.

This chain joins TRBV6-5 and TRBJ1-3; 7 nucleotides align to TRBD1. V lost 6 bases, J lost 0 bases, and 5 bases stayed unmatched. This CDR3 comprises 15 residues. CDR1 and CDR2 from the germline V gene are MNHEY and SVGAGI. The CDR3 DNA is TGTGCCAGCAGACAGAAGGGGGCCTCTGGAAACACCATATATTTT. Protein: CASRQKGASGNTIYF.

The rearrangement links TRBV11-2 to TRBJ2-2; 10 positions agree with TRBD1. In germline, CDR1 is SGHAT, CDR2 FQNNGV. V dropped 5 bases and J dropped 5; count of bases not matched to a gene: 5. This CDR3 is built from 15 residues. The CDR3 DNA sequence: TGTGCCAGCAGCCCTGGACAGGGGGTAACCGGGGAGCTGTTTTTT. Its protein product is CASSPGQGVTGELFF.

The chain links TRBV24-1 to TRBJ1-2; 12 nucleotides align to TRBD1. After removal of 4 bases from V and 2 bases from J, the junction contained 1 base not matched to a gene. CDR3 length equals 15 residues. Germline V gives CDR1 KGHDR, CDR2 SFDVKD. The CDR3 nucleotides read TGTGCCACCAGTGAGGGACAGGGGGCGAACTATGGCTACACCTTC. Translated: CATSEGQGANYGYTF.

The chain carries TRBV14 and TRBJ2-3; 9 bases are shared with TRBD2. V was pared by 2 bases and J by 2 bases, with 2 bases of the junction left unmatched. The CDR3 loop spans 15 amino acids. Germline values: CDR1 SGHDN, CDR2 FVKESK. The chain's CDR3 is CASSQSGGSTDTQYF. CDR3 DNA sequence: TGTGCCAGCAGCCAAAGCGGGGGGTCCACAGATACGCAGTATTTT.